This record covers a single TCR beta chain. Its target is not known. V was clipped by 0 bases and J by 0 bases, with 7 bases between them. Germline V gene data show CDR1 as SGHRS and CDR2 as YFSETQ. The CDR3 contains 15 residues. The data are from a study of T cells after posttransplantation cyclophosphamide. Only in-frame clones appear in the TCRdb table, and some are missing; sequencing was by immunoSEQ multiplex PCR. The table lists 10,000 to 13,000 clones, around 96% of them singletons. Peripheral blood was collected from the related graft donor on the marrow donation day. General observations from the study: Later post-transplant blood repertoires were often dominated by donor CD8+ memory clones. Recipient CMV seropositivity and CMV reactivation strongly tracked TRB clonality.

This chain joins TRBV5-1 and TRBJ1-5; D ambiguous. The sequencing sample was made of naive CD8+ T cells sorted from PBMCs. The origin of this receptor is a man aged 30-40 years in good health and a related stem cell transplant donor. CDR3 region: CASSLGGDSNQPQHF. CDR3 coding DNA: TGCGCCAGCAGCTTGGGCGGGGATAGCAATCAGCCCCAGCATTTT.